A selection of T cell receptor beta chains follows, all from one sample in a study of blood T cell repertoires in COVID-19. TCRdb's copy holds only in-frame clones and misses some; the assay was immunoSEQ multiplex PCR. Among 100,000 or so clones listed, 85% to 90% were seen once. The material sequenced was peripheral blood. These receptors were obtained from a human donor with acute or convalescent COVID-19. The donor label of this sample is uncertain. The CDR3 runs from the conserved cysteine through the conserved F or W. Clone size appears in some rows only: once, few, many, or a class for an expanded clone.

TRBV2	NA	TRBJ1-2	CASSENGFGYTF
TRBV29-1	NA	TRBJ2-1	CSVSNLVGPYNEQFF
TRBV19	NA	TRBJ2-1	CASSIAYNEQFF
TRBV5-1	few	TRBJ2-3	CASSLAWGQGGAGTDTQYF
TRBV18	NA	TRBJ1-6	CASSPTGALNSPLHF
TRBV6-5	NA	TRBJ1-1	CASSSQGLQAFF
TRBV5-1	NA	TRBJ2-2	CASSLAPKSTGELFF
TRBV7-9	NA	TRBJ1-1	CASSQGRHLNTEAFF
TRBV4-2	few	TRBJ2-1	CASSQGEFNNEQFF
TRBV27	NA	TRBJ1-1	CASSPPGGGRTEAFF
TRBV5-5	NA	TRBJ2-3	CASSWGLGLAKTTDTQYF
TRBV6-2/TRBV6-3	NA	TRBJ2-3	CASSSRGGSTDTQYF
TRBV28	NA	TRBJ1-2	CASSALSGNYGYTF
TRBV27	NA	TRBJ2-3	CASSVAGGLSTDTQYF
TRBV6-2/TRBV6-3	few	TRBJ1-1	CASSYPSTEAFF
TRBV28	NA	TRBJ2-7	CASSSHGGVRKQYF
TRBV30	few	TRBJ1-2	CAWSDSGVIGYTF
TRBV27	few	TRBJ1-2	CASSPQGSYGYTF
TRBV28	NA	TRBJ1-4	CAISKGQQREKLFF
TRBV19	NA	TRBJ2-3	CASNRDGGNTDTQYF
TRBV7-9	NA	TRBJ1-1	CASSNTGGSTEAFF
TRBV7-8	NA	TRBJ1-1	CASSFSGVAFF
TRBV18	NA	TRBJ1-3	CASSKGPGSGNTIYF
TRBV10-3	NA	TRBJ1-1	CAISGGNTEAFF
TRBV2	NA	TRBJ2-1	CASSPGGDNEQFF
TRBV30	NA	TRBJ1-6	CAWREDLGYNSPLHF
TRBV28	NA	TRBJ2-7	CASTLGAGQGIYEQYF
TRBV5-1	NA	TRBJ2-7	CASSFGSESYEQYF
TRBV2	NA	TRBJ2-5	CASSELGGKETQYF
TRBV28	NA	TRBJ1-4	CASSPYLQATNEKLFF
TRBV28	NA	TRBJ1-2	CASSSLMGYTF
TRBV6-2/TRBV6-3	NA	TRBJ2-7	CASSSTGFTYEQYF
TRBV3-1/TRBV3-2	NA	TRBJ2-1	CASSQIPLDYRGQFF
TRBV25-1	NA	TRBJ2-6	CASSESGGPSGGANVLTF
TRBV28	once	TRBJ2-7	CASREGTGGADEQYF
TRBV7-2	NA	TRBJ1-2	CASSLASGGWDGYTF
TRBV19	NA	TRBJ1-1	CASSLSGNTEAFF
TRBV6-5	NA	TRBJ2-1	CASSPLRYNEQFF
TRBV7-2	NA	TRBJ2-5	CASNLAGVPGETQYF
TRBV19	NA	TRBJ1-4	CASRGTRNPVNEKLFF
TRBV11-3	NA	TRBJ2-1	CASSLSYRGVPYNEQFF
TRBV7-9	NA	TRBJ2-2	CASSPRAVVSGELFF
TRBV11-2	NA	TRBJ1-4	CASSQLDSPNEKLFF
TRBV29-1	few	TRBJ2-7	CSVRGIGRLAGSLQVDEQYF
TRBV7-6	NA	TRBJ2-5	CASSSPQRASQETQYF
TRBV9	NA	TRBJ2-2	CASSVLAGPKNANTGELFF